This T cell receptor beta chain came from a study of blood T cell repertoires in COVID-19. As handled by the study authors: Amplification of reference gene primers provided the estimated nucleated cell counts. This table comes from immunoSEQ multiplex PCR, and its TCRdb copy is limited to in-frame clones, with some not included. That table furnishes V, J and clone size, whereas the DNA furnished D and trimming. The sample consists of around 300,000 clones, 80% to 90% of them appearing once. The table lists this clone with a count of one. Germline V lookup: CDR1 MNHEY, CDR2 SVGAGI. The length of the CDR3 is 15 residues. The V end lost 6 bases, the J end lost 1 base, and 14 bases lay between the germline ends.

V and J are TRBV6-5 and TRBJ2-3; a weak D match, TRBD1 (6 bases). The specimen was peripheral blood. This receptor was identified in a woman between 70 and 85 years old with acute or convalescent COVID-19. The CDR3 nucleotides read TGTGCCAGCAGCCCCCGACAGGTCCGCACAGATACGCAGTATTTT. Protein product: CASSPRQVRTDTQYF.